Listed here is a single T cell receptor (beta chain). The CDR3 length is 14 residues. V was shortened by 1 base and J by 4 bases, with 8 bases between the two germline ends. Germline V gene data show CDR1 as MGHDK and CDR2 as SYGVNS. Lactation, pregnancy, other autoimmune disease or uncontrolled infection led to exclusion of patients. The TCR beta CDR3 regions underwent amplification using RNA transcripts as the source. HTBI primers were the set used in a first-round RT-PCR of the TCR CDR3. MiXCR was run by TCRdb on the multiplex PCR reads, yielding one entry per CDR3 protein. The table lists 500,000 to 650,000 distinct CDR3 sequences, roughly 15% of them singletons. This record belongs to a study of T cells in Graves' hyperthyroidism and ophthalmopathy. For the study at large: Before any treatment, at initial diagnosis, peripheral blood was collected.

The sample consisted of blood. V and J are TRBV25-1 and TRBJ1-5, with D unresolved. The clonotype was recovered from a woman between 50 and 59 years old with Graves' ophthalmopathy. CDR3 amino acids: CASSELSLNQPQHF. The CDR3 DNA reads TGTGCCAGCAGTGAATTATCGTTAAATCAGCCCCAGCATTTT.